Given below is one T cell receptor (beta chain) in context. Its antigen is not identified. The primer mix had 60 Vbeta and 13 Jbeta primers. The protocol was immunoSEQ multiplex PCR, while the TCRdb copy is restricted to in-frame clones and leaves out a portion. The sample has around 150,000 clones, approximately 82% seen once; the top ten hold about 1.5%. This CDR3 comprises 15 residues. With V trimmed by 3 bases and J by 1 base, 4 bases remained unmatched. From germline, CDR1 is KGHSH and CDR2 LQKENI. This specimen comes from a study of cytomegalovirus exposure and HLA in healthy donors. Study results and limitations: TRBV6-2, TRBV6-3 and other indistinguishable V segments were excluded. High specificity and sensitivity for cytomegalovirus status were reported for the classifier. It emerged from a later analysis that several of the most significant clusters appeared to be linked to common viral pathogens. The authors later found HLA-associated TCR beta chains more clonally expanded than equally common others.

The sequenced material came from PBMCs. The source is a man between 35 and 55 years old in good health and CMV-seronegative. The chain combines TRBV18 with TRBJ2-3; 7 positions match TRBD2. In nucleotides, the CDR3 is TGTGCCAGCTCACCGGGGCTAGCGGGCACAGATACGCAGTATTTT. Translated: CASSPGLAGTDTQYF.